The T cell receptor (beta chain) described here comes from a study of shared clonotypes between healthy human individuals. Points on this clone: What it binds is unknown.

As originally analysed: Junction-only sequences without quality scores came from ImmunoSEQ, so filtering differed. Measured with immunoSEQ multiplex PCR; TCRdb has only the in-frame clones, and not every one. D and trimming come from the DNA, and the V and J calls and clone size come from that table. The sample records hundreds of thousands of clones, around 96% being singletons. Germline loops: CDR1 SGHRS, CDR2 YFSETQ. The CDR3 consists of 15 residues. The V and J ends lost 0 bases and 2 bases, in that order; junction bases with no gene match: 5. Findings and limits, study-wide: Naive subsets generally exceeded memory subsets in estimated richness.

This TCR was recovered from a man aged 30 to 39 in good health. V is TRBV5-1 and J is TRBJ2-7; 7 nucleotides agree with TRBD2. Sample: memory CD8+ T cells sorted from blood. The subset here: CD45RO+ cells pooled with CCR7-negative TemRA cells. The CDR3 bases are TGCGCCAGCAGCTTGGCCCCCGGGGGGACCTACGAGCAGTACTTC. Translated, it gives CASSLAPGGTYEQYF.